This T cell receptor beta chain was captured by sequencing in a study of low-dose radiotherapy and immunotherapy resistance in tumors. About the research overall: Doses of 0.5 Gy per fraction every 2 weeks, totaling 6.5 Gy, went to Cohort 1. Cohort 2 patients were irradiated with 1 Gy every two weeks, reaching 13 Gy over 26 weeks. Study patients were administered oral aspirin at 300 mg daily for four cycles from cycle 1 day 1.

The length of the CDR3 is 15 residues. V lost 3 bases to trimming and J lost 4 bases, with 15 bases between them. CDR1 and CDR2 (germline): SGHRS, YFSETQ. Priming of first-strand cDNA relied on TRAV- and TRBV-specific primers (covering alpha and beta chains). Amplification of TCRs used a constant-region primer and V-primer adapter for approximately 18 PCR cycles. TCRdb passed the reads through MiXCR, listing each CDR3 protein once. The data show 65,000 to 85,000 distinct CDR3 sequences, around a sixth seen once. Time point noted: after trial treatment. The sample's treatment: LDRT plus nivolumab, ipilimumab, low-dose cyclophosphamide and aspirin (RACIN trial). The treatment that donors received included nivolumab, ipilimumab, aspirin, low-dose cyclophosphamide and low-dose radiotherapy. The sample holds many counts of this clonotype.

The source material was PBMCs, sampled after low-dose radiotherapy plus immunotherapy. The TCR comes from a male donor with prostate cancer. The chain combines TRBV5-1 with TRBJ2-3; D is perhaps TRBD1 or TRBD2 (5 bases each). The CDR3 DNA sequence: TGCGCCAGCAGCTCGGATGGGACCAGCTCAGATACGCAGTATTTT. It encodes CASSSDGTSSDTQYF.